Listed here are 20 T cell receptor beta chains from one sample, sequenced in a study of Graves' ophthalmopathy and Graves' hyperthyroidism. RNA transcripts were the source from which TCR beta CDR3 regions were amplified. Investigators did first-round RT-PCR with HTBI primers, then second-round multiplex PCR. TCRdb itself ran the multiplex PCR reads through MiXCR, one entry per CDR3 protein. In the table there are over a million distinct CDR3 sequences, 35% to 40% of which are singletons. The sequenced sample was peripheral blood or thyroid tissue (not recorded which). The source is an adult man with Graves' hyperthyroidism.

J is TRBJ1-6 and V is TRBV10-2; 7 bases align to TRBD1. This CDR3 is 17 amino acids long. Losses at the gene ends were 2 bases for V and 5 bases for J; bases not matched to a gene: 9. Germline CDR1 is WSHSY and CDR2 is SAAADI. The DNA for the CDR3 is TGCGCCAGCAGTGAGACCTCCTCGGGACAGAATAATTCACCCCTCCACTTT. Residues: CASSETSSGQNNSPLHF.

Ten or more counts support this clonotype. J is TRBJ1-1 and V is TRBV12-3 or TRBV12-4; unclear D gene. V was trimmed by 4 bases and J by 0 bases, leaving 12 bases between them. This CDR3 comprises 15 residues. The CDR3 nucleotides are TGTGCCAGCAGTTCTACAGTAGCTATGAACACTGAAGCTTTCTTT. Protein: CASSSTVAMNTEAFF.

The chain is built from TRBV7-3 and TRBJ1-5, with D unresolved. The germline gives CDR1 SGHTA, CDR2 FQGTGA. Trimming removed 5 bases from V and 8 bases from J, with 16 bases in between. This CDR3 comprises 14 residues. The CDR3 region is CASSMGYGGKPQHF. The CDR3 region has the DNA TGTGCCAGCAGCATGGGCTACGGCGGGAAGCCCCAGCATTTT. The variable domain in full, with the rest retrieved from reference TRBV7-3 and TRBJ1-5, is GAGVSQTPSNKVTEKGKYVELRCDPISGHTALYWYRQSLGQGPEFLIYFQGTGAADDSGLPNDRFFAVRPEGSVSTLKIQRTERGDSAVYLCASSMGYGGKPQHFGDGTRLSIL.

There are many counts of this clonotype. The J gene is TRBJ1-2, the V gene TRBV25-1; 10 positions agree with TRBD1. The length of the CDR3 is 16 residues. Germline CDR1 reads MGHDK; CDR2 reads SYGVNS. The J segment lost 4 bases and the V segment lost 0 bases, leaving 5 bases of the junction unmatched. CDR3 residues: CASSEYSGQGTYGYTF. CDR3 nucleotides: TGTGCCAGCAGTGAATATTCGGGACAGGGGACCTATGGCTACACCTTC.

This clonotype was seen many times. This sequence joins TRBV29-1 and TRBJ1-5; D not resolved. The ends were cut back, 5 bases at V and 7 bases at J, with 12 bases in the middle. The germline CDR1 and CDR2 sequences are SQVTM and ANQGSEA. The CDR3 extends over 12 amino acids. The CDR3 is CSVWGSGQPQHF. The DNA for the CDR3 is TGCAGCGTTTGGGGTTCGGGCCAGCCCCAGCATTTT.

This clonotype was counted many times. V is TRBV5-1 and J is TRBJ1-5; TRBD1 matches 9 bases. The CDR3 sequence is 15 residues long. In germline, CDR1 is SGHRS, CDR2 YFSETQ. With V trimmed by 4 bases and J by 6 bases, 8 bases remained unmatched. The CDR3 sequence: CASSVTGGFSQPQHF. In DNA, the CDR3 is TGCGCCAGCAGCGTGACAGGGGGGTTTAGTCAGCCCCAGCATTTT.

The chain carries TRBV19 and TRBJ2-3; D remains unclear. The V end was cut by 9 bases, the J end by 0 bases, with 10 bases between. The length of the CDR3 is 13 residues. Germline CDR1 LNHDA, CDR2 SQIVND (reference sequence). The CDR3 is CASRFGSTDTQYF. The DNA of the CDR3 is TGTGCCAGCCGGTTTGGTAGCACAGATACGCAGTATTTT. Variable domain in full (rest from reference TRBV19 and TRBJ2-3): DGGITQSPKYLFRKEGQNVTLSCEQNLNHDAMYWYRQDPGQGLRLIYYSQIVNDFQKGDIAEGYSVSREKKESFPLTVTSAQKNPTAFYLCASRFGSTDTQYFGPGTRLTVL.

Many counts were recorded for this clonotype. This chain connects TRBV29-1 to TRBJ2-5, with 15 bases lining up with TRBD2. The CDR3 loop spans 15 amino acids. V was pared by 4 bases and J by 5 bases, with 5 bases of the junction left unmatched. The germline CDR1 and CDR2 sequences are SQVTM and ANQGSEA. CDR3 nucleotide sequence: TGCAGCGTTGGGACTAGCGGGAGGGTAGACGAGACCCAGTACTTC. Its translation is CSVGTSGRVDETQYF.

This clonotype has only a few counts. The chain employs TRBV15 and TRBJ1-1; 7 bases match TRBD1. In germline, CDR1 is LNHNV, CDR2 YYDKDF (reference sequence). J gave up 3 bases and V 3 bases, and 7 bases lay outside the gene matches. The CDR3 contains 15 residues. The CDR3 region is CATSSPFRGHTEAFF. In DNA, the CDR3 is TGTGCCACCAGCAGTCCCTTTAGGGGGCACACTGAAGCTTTCTTT. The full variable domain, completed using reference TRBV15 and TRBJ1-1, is DAMVIQNPRYQVTQFGKPVTLSCSQTLNHNVMYWYQQKSSQAPKLLFHYYDKDFNNEADTPDNFQSRRPNTSFCFLDIRSPGLGDTAMYLCATSSPFRGHTEAFFGQGTRLTVV.

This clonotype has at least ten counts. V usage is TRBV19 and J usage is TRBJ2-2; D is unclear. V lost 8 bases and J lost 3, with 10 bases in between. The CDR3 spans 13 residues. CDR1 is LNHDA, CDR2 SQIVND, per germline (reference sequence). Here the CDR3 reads CASDTTDTGELFF. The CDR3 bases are TGTGCCAGTGATACGACGGACACCGGGGAGCTGTTTTTT.

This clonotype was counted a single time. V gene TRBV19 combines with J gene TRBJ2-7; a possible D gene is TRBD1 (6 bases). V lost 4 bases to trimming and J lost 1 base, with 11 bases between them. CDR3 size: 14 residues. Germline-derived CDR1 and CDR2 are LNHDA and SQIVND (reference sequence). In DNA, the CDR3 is TGTGCCAGTAGTAGACAGGAGAAATCCTACGAGCAGTACTTC. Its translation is CASSRQEKSYEQYF.

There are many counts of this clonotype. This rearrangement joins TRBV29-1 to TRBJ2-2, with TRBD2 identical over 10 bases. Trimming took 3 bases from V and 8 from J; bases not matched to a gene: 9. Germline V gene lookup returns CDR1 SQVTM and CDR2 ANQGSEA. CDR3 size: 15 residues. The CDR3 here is CSVDHPSGRGGELFF. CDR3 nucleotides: TGCAGCGTTGACCACCCTAGCGGGAGAGGTGGGGAGCTGTTTTTT.

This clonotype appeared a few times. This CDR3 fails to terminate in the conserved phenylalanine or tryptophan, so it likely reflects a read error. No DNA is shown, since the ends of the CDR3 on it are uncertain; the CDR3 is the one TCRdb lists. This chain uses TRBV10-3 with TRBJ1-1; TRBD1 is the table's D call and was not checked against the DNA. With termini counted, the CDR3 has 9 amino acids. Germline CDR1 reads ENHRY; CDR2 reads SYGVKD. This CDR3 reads CAINSGGTY.

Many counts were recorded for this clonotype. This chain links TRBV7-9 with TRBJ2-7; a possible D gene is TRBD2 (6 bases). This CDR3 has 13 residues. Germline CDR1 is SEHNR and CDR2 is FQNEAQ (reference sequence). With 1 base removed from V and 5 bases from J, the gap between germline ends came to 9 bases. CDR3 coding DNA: TGTGCCAGCAGCTTAGATCGCGGGGACGAGCAGTACTTC. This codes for CASSLDRGDEQYF.

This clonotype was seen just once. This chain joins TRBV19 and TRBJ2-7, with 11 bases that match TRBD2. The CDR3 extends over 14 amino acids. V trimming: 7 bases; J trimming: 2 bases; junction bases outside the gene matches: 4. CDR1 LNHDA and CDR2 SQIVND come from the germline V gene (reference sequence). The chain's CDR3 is CASNTGLAAYEQYF. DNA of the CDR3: TGTGCCAGTAATACGGGACTAGCGGCCTACGAGCAGTACTTC. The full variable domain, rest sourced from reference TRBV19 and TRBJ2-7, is DGGITQSPKYLFRKEGQNVTLSCEQNLNHDAMYWYRQDPGQGLRLIYYSQIVNDFQKGDIAEGYSVSREKKESFPLTVTSAQKNPTAFYLCASNTGLAAYEQYFGPGTRLTVT.

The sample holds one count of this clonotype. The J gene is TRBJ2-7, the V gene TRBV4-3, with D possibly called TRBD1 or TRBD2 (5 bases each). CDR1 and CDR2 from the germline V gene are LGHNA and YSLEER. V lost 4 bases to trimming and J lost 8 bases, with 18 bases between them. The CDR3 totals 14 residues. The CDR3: CASSRDPRDPQQYF. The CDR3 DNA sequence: TGCGCCAGCAGCCGAGACCCTCGGGACCCCCAGCAGTACTTC.

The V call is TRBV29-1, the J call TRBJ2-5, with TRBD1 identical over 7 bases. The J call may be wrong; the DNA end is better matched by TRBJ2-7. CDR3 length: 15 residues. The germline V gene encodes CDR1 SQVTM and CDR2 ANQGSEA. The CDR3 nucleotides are TGCAGCGTTGTGCGGAACACCGGGACAGCCTACGAGCAGTACTTC. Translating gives CSVVRNTGTAYEQYF.

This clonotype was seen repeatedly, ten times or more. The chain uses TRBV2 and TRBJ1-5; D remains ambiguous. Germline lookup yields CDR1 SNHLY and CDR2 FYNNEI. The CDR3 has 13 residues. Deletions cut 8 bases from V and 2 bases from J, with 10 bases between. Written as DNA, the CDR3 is TGTGCCAGCTGTCAGGACCGCAATCAGCCCCAGCATTTT. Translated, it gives CASCQDRNQPQHF.

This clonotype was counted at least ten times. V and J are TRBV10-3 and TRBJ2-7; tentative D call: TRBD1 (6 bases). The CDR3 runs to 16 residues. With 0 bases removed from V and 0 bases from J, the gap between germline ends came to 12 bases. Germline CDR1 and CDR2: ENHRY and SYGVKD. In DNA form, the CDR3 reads TGTGCCATCAGTGAGTCAGGGACATGGGGCTCCTACGAGCAGTACTTC. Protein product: CAISESGTWGSYEQYF.

CDR3 DNA sequence: TGTGCCAGCAGCGAGGGACTTCCTGATCGGGCTTCACCCCTCCACTTT. It specifies CASSEGLPDRASPLHF. The rearrangement uses TRBV5-6 and TRBJ1-6; tentative D call: TRBD1 (5 bases). The CDR3 has 16 residues. The V gene's germline CDR1 is SGHDT and CDR2 YYEEEE. Trimming cost V 4 bases and J 9 bases, with 20 bases left between them.